The 17 T cell receptor beta chains presented below share a single source sample, sequenced in a study of T-cell reconstitution after alpha-beta-depleted transplantation in children. As it was prepared, the TCRbeta library received unique molecular identifiers. TCRdb recomputed calls from the PCR reads with MiXCR, one row per CDR3 protein. The sample carries over 45,000 distinct CDR3 sequences, less than 55% recorded once. The sample was PBMCs, mostly from graft donor cells, taken 360 days after TCRalphabeta/CD19-depleted stem cell transplant. These receptors all stem from a male patient younger than 18 who had a stem cell transplant for acute lymphoblastic leukemia, so the T cells may come from the graft donor.

This chain uses TRBV7-2 with TRBJ1-2, with TRBD1 as a possible D gene (6 bases). Trimming took 1 base from V and 2 from J, leaving 8 bases between them. The CDR3 runs to 14 residues. The germline V gene has CDR1 SGHTA and CDR2 FQGNSA. The CDR3 sequence is CASSLGQGNYGYTF. The CDR3 DNA reads as TGTGCCAGCAGCTTAGGGCAGGGGAACTATGGCTACACCTTC.

This chain connects TRBV5-1 to TRBJ2-5; the D is unclear. The germline CDR1 and CDR2 sequences are SGHRS and YFSETQ. Trimming pared 1 base from V and 4 bases from J, leaving 5 bases between. The CDR3 sequence is 12 residues long. The DNA of the CDR3 is TGCGCCAGCAGCTTGAATGGAGAGACCCAGTACTTC. Protein: CASSLNGETQYF.

The chain combines TRBV27 with TRBJ1-1; D call uncertain. This CDR3 region has 15 residues. Germline V gene lookup returns CDR1 MNHEY and CDR2 SMNVEV (reference sequence). The germline V and J ends were trimmed by 0 bases and 1 base, with 9 bases remaining between them. The CDR3 nucleotides are TGTGCCAGCAGTTTATCGGCATGGGGGAACACTGAAGCTTTCTTT. This translates into CASSLSAWGNTEAFF.

This sequence joins TRBV6-2 or TRBV6-3 and TRBJ2-2; D unresolved. V lost 6 bases and J lost 8, with 10 bases in between. The length of the CDR3 is 12 residues. Germline lookup yields CDR1 MNHEY and CDR2 SVGEGT. CDR3 protein: CASRLLVGELFF. In nucleotides, the CDR3 is TGTGCCAGCAGACTGCTCGTGGGGGAGCTGTTTTTT.

The J gene is TRBJ2-2, the V gene TRBV25-1, with D possibly being TRBD1 (5 bases). The CDR3 is 13 residues long. V lost 4 bases and J lost 7, with 10 bases in between. Germline loops: CDR1 MGHDK, CDR2 SYGVNS. Here the CDR3 DNA reads TGTGCCAGCAGTGTGGCCGGACACGGGGAGCTGTTTTTT. Its translation is CASSVAGHGELFF.

For the CDR3, the DNA is TGTGCCGCGGGACTAGGTCCCTTATACGAGCAGTACTTC. Translating it yields CAAGLGPLYEQYF. The chain links TRBV10-3 to TRBJ2-7; 8 nucleotides agree with TRBD2. Germline values: CDR1 ENHRY, CDR2 SYGVKD. Losses at the gene ends were 11 bases for V and 4 bases for J; bases not matched to a gene: 10. This CDR3 region has 13 residues.

The chain carries TRBV7-9 and TRBJ1-1; 8 positions agree with TRBD1. This CDR3 region has 12 residues. From germline, CDR1 is SEHNR and CDR2 FQNEAQ (reference sequence). V shed 5 bases and J 7 bases; nucleotides not matched to a gene: 3. CDR3 loop: CASSPQGVEAFF. Written as DNA, the CDR3 is TGTGCCAGCAGCCCACAGGGGGTTGAAGCTTTCTTT.

This clonotype appeared once. The chain links TRBV4-2 to TRBJ2-1; D not resolved. Germline V lookup: CDR1 LGHNA, CDR2 YNFKEQ. This CDR3 contains 16 residues. V was clipped by 0 bases and J by 0 bases, with 9 bases between them. CDR3 nucleotides: TGTGCCAGCAGCCAAGAAGGCAGCGACTCCTACAATGAGCAGTTCTTC. Amino acids: CASSQEGSDSYNEQFF.

V is TRBV5-6 and J is TRBJ2-3; 11 bases line up with TRBD1. Germline trimming cut 5 bases from V and 1 base from J; bases unmatched to any gene: 3. This CDR3 region has 15 residues. CDR1 and CDR2 from the germline V gene are SGHDT and YYEEEE. The DNA of the CDR3 is TGTGCCAGCAGGGACAGGGGGCGCGGCACAGATACGCAGTATTTT. Translating it yields CASRDRGRGTDTQYF.

This chain uses TRBV12-3 or TRBV12-4 with TRBJ1-4; D is unclear. This CDR3 has 16 residues. Trimming removed 7 bases at V and 3 bases at J, with 18 bases between. Here the CDR3 reads CASTLTADPSNEKLFF. CDR3 coding DNA: TGTGCCAGCACCTTAACTGCAGACCCCTCTAATGAAAAACTGTTTTTT.

This clonotype was picked up a small number of times. V usage is TRBV12-3 or TRBV12-4 and J usage is TRBJ2-7; 9 bases match TRBD2. The trim removed 6 bases at V and 5 bases at J, leaving 5 bases unmatched. CDR3 length: 13 amino acids. The CDR3 bases are TGTGCCAGCAGGCCGGGACTAGCTAACGAGCAGTACTTC. It is translated as CASRPGLANEQYF.

This clonotype was counted between two and nine times. The rearrangement links TRBV18 to TRBJ2-1; D gene ambiguous. Trimming removed 2 bases from V and 3 bases from J, with 8 bases in between. The CDR3 runs 14 residues. CDR1 and CDR2 from the germline V gene are KGHSH and LQKENI. Written as DNA, the CDR3 is TGTGCCAGCTCACCAGGAACTCGCTACAATGAGCAGTTCTTC. Protein product: CASSPGTRYNEQFF. Variable domain in full (rest from reference TRBV18 and TRBJ2-1): NAGVMQNPRHLVRRRGQEARLRCSPMKGHSHVYWYRQLPEEGLKFMVYLQKENIIDESGMPKERFSAEFPKEGPSILRIQQVVRGDSAAYFCASSPGTRYNEQFFGPGTRLTVL.

The gene calls are TRBV4-2 and TRBJ2-2, with D perhaps matching TRBD1 (5 bases). The CDR3 is 13 amino acids. Trimming left V 4 bases short and J 7 bases short, with 10 bases between. Germline assignment: CDR1 LGHNA and CDR2 YNFKEQ. The CDR3 is CASSLTGDGELFF. The CDR3 DNA reads as TGTGCCAGCAGCCTTACAGGAGACGGGGAGCTGTTTTTT.

The chain is built from TRBV6-5 and TRBJ2-1; no definite D call. Germline CDR1 and CDR2: MNHEY and SVGAGI. This CDR3 has 15 residues. Trimming pared 2 bases from V and 3 bases from J, leaving 11 bases between. The CDR3 spells CASSYNGEIYNEQFF. In nucleotides, the CDR3 is TGTGCCAGCAGTTACAATGGCGAAATCTACAATGAGCAGTTCTTC.

The chain carries TRBV6-2 or TRBV6-3 and TRBJ2-1; D may be TRBD2 (5 bases). Trimming cost V 8 bases and J 6 bases, with 17 bases left between them. The CDR3 is 14 amino acids. Germline CDR1 MNHEY, CDR2 SVGEGT. The CDR3 spells CASSSADLSNEQFF. For the CDR3, the DNA is TGTGCCAGCTCCTCAGCGGACCTAAGCAATGAGCAGTTCTTC.

The chain joins TRBV7-9 to TRBJ1-1; D gene unclear. The CDR3 is 14 amino acids. With 1 base removed from V and 1 base from J, the gap between germline ends came to 7 bases. Germline V gene lookup returns CDR1 SEHNR and CDR2 FQNEAQ (reference sequence). CDR3 protein: CASSLEGPNTEAFF. In DNA form, the CDR3 reads TGTGCCAGCAGCTTAGAAGGGCCGAACACTGAAGCTTTCTTT.

This CDR3 reads CASSQRIAGRVETQYF. CDR3 in DNA: TGCGCCAGCAGCCAACGGATAGCGGGGAGGGTTGAGACCCAGTACTTC. This chain connects TRBV4-1 to TRBJ2-5; 8 nucleotides agree with TRBD2. The CDR3 length is 16 residues. V lost 2 bases and J lost 5; bases outside the gene matches: 10. CDR1 and CDR2 (germline): MGHRA, YSYEKL.